This T cell receptor beta chain was obtained from a study of control samples from healthy donors and cancer patients. The sample holds a few counts of this clone. Produced via immunoSEQ multiplex PCR; TCRdb's table is partial and in-frame only. This table holds roughly 26,000 clones, almost 85% found once. The CDR3 loop spans 14 amino acids. V shed 3 bases and J shed 2 bases, with 10 bases lying between them. Germline values: CDR1 SGHTA, CDR2 FQGNSA. Material for sequencing was PBMCs. This TCR derives from a woman aged 55-75 years with head and neck cancer. The J gene is TRBJ1-1, the V gene TRBV7-2; D remains ambiguous. The chain's CDR3 is CASSFQQTNTEAFF. CDR3 nucleotide sequence: TGTGCCAGCAGCTTTCAACAGACAAACACTGAAGCTTTCTTT.